This T cell receptor beta chain emerged from a study of cytomegalovirus exposure and HLA in healthy donors. Findings and limits, study-wide: As was reported, the classifier diagnosed cytomegalovirus status with high specificity and sensitivity. A later analysis found most CMV-associated TCR beta chains apparently HLA-restricted.

In the PCR, 60 Vbeta and 13 Jbeta primers were used. The protocol was immunoSEQ multiplex PCR, while the TCRdb copy is restricted to in-frame clones and leaves out a portion. The sample carries under 200,000 clones, about 76% recorded once. As to this clone: The antigen is unknown.

The sequence derives from a male donor in good health and CMV-seropositive. The specimen was PBMCs.

CDR3 bases: TGCGCCAGCAGCAAGGACCCGGGACAGGGGATCACCGGGGAGCTGTTTTTT. Protein product: CASSKDPGQGITGELFF. The chain is built from TRBV5-1 and TRBJ2-2; TRBD1 matches 10 bases. This CDR3 contains 17 residues. With 4 bases clipped from V and 4 bases from J, the junction kept 10 bases outside the gene matches. From germline, CDR1 is SGHRS and CDR2 YFSETQ. Looking up the rest from reference TRBV5-1 and TRBJ2-2 gives the full variable domain: KAGVTQTPRYLIKTRGQQVTLSCSPISGHRSVSWYQQTPGQGLQFLFEYFSETQRNKGNFPGRFSGRQFSNSRSEMNVSTLELGDSALYLCASSKDPGQGITGELFFGEGSRLTVL.